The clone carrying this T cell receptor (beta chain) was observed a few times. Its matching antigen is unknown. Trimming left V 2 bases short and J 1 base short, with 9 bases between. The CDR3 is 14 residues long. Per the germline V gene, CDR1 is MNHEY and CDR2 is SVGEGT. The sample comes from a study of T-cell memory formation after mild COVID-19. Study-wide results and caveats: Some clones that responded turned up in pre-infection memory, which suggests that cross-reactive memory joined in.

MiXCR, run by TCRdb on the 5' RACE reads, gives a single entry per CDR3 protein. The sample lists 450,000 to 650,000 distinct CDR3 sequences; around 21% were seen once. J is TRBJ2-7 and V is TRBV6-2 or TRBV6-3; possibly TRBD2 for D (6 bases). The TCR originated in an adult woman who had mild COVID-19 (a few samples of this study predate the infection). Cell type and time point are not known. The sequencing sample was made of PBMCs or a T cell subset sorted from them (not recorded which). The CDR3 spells CASSYIGGSYEQYF. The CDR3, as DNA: TGTGCCAGCAGTTACATCGGGGGATCCTACGAGCAGTACTTC.